The rows below give T cell receptor beta chains drawn from one sample of a study of blood T cell repertoires in COVID-19. Repertoires were generated with immunoSEQ multiplex PCR, while TCRdb's copy carries only in-frame clones and drops some. The sample lists hundreds of thousands of clones, approximately 90% occurring once. Material for sequencing was PBMCs or T cells enriched from blood (not recorded which). The receptors come from a woman aged 18-29 years who had recovered from COVID-19. CDR3s include the opening cysteine and the closing phenylalanine or tryptophan. A D gene is named only where the DNA matches it firmly. Not every row has a clone size; where given, it reads once, few, many or a size class.

clone size | D gene | J gene | V gene | CDR3 protein | CDR3 DNA
. | TRBD1 | TRBJ1-1 | TRBV5-1 | CASSLARGLRTEAFF | TGCGCCAGCAGCTTGGCGAGGGGGCTGAGGACTGAAGCTTTCTTT
. | . | TRBJ1-2 | TRBV19 | CASSIRTIRANYGYTF | TGTGCCAGTAGTATTCGGACAATAAGGGCTAACTATGGCTACACCTTC
. | TRBD2 | TRBJ2-2 | TRBV10-1 | CASRLAGLIMTGELFF | TGCGCCAGCAGATTAGCGGGACTAATAATGACCGGGGAGCTGTTTTTT
once | TRBD2 | TRBJ2-3 | TRBV7-3 | CASSFNPSGDSTDTQYF | TGTGCCAGCAGCTTTAACCCTAGCGGGGATAGCACAGATACGCAGTATTTT
. | TRBD1 | TRBJ1-2 | TRBV5-5 | CASSLSTGGASYGYTF | TGTGCCAGCAGCTTATCGACAGGGGGCGCCAGCTATGGCTACACCTTC
. | TRBD2 | TRBJ2-3 | TRBV7-3 | CASSSSGRATDTQYF | TGTGCCAGCAGCTCTAGCGGGAGGGCCACAGATACGCAGTATTTT
. | . | TRBJ1-2 | TRBV5-4 | CASSLVAGSSYGYTF | TGTGCCAGCAGCTTGGTCGCAGGCTCTTCCTATGGCTACACCTTC
. | TRBD1 | TRBJ1-2 | TRBV27 | CASSLTSPGQGAGYTF | TGTGCCAGCAGTTTAACCTCCCCCGGACAGGGGGCCGGCTACACCTTC
. | TRBD1 | TRBJ1-2 | TRBV5-4 | CASRPTGVEGYGYTF | TGTGCCAGCAGACCGACAGGGGTCGAGGGCTATGGCTACACCTTC
. | TRBD1 | TRBJ1-4 | TRBV7-2 | CASSLAGGTNEKLFF | TGTGCCAGCAGCTTAGCAGGGGGCACTAATGAAAAACTGTTTTTT
. | . | TRBJ2-7 | TRBV6-5 | CASSYQGPGEQYF | TGTGCCAGCAGTTACCAGGGTCCGGGCGAGCAGTACTTC
. | . | TRBJ1-1 | TRBV28 | CASSSIGGFTEAFF | TGTGCCAGCAGTTCCATCGGCGGATTCACTGAAGCTTTCTTT
. | . | TRBJ2-1 | TRBV28 | CASRAELVLNEQFF | TGTGCCAGCCGCGCCGAACTGGTTCTCAATGAGCAGTTCTTC
. | TRBD2 | TRBJ2-1 | TRBV9 | CASSVELGLAGGPRGEQFF | TGTGCCAGCAGCGTGGAGCTAGGACTAGCGGGAGGGCCTAGAGGTGAGCAGTTCTTC
. | . | TRBJ2-1 | TRBV29-1 | CSVEVGSQSSYNEQFF | TGCAGCGTTGAAGTGGGCTCACAAAGCTCCTACAATGAGCAGTTCTTC
. | TRBD2 | TRBJ2-1 | TRBV5-1 | CASSPRTSNYNEQFF | TGCGCCAGCAGCCCTCGGACTAGCAACTACAATGAGCAGTTCTTC
. | TRBD1 | TRBJ1-1 | TRBV25-1 | CASSFTGGWAFF | TGTGCCAGCAGTTTTACAGGGGGCTGGGCTTTCTTT
. | TRBD1 | TRBJ1-2 | TRBV27 | CASSLLQGGNYGYTF | TGTGCCAGCAGTTTATTGCAGGGGGGTAACTATGGCTACACCTTC
. | TRBD2 | TRBJ2-7 | TRBV4-2 | CASSQEYGGAVREQYF | TGTGCCAGCAGCCAAGAATACGGGGGGGCCGTGAGGGAGCAGTACTTC
once | . | TRBJ1-2 | TRBV6-1 | CASSDTRRGNYGYTF | TGTGCCAGCAGTGACACGAGACGCGGGAACTATGGCTACACCTTC
. | TRBD1 | TRBJ1-6 | TRBV7-2 | CASTQIGQGVSPLHF | TGTGCCAGCACCCAAATCGGACAGGGAGTTTCACCCCTCCACTTT
. | TRBD2 | TRBJ2-7 | TRBV13 | CASSPRLAGSEQYF | TGTGCCAGCAGCCCCAGACTAGCGGGTTCCGAGCAGTACTTC
. | . | TRBJ1-3 | TRBV19 | CASSDASSRGVPIHF | TGTGCCAGTAGTGATGCCAGCTCCCGGGGGGTCCCCATACATTTT
. | . | TRBJ1-3 | TRBV18 | CASSPTNPSGNTIYF | TGTGCCAGCTCACCTACAAATCCCTCTGGAAACACCATATATTTT
. | . | TRBJ1-1 | TRBV13 | CASSYVKRRGNNGEAFF | TGTGCCAGCAGTTACGTCAAACGCAGGGGAAATAACGGTGAAGCTTTCTTT
. | . | TRBJ1-1 | TRBV6-5 | CASSYNRNTEAFF | TGTGCCAGCAGTTATAACAGAAACACTGAAGCTTTCTTT
. | TRBD2 | TRBJ2-7 | TRBV20-1 | CSASSSGMISYEQYF | TGCAGTGCTAGTTCAAGCGGGATGATCTCCTACGAGCAGTACTTC
. | . | TRBJ1-6 | TRBV7-2 | CASTLRSGDNSPLHF | TGTGCCAGCACTCTTAGGTCAGGGGATAATTCACCCCTCCACTTT
. | . | TRBJ1-1 | TRBV6-4 | CASRGQLNTEAFF | TGTGCCAGCAGAGGACAGCTAAACACTGAAGCTTTCTTT
. | TRBD1 | TRBJ2-7 | TRBV3-1/TRBV3-2 | CASGDRVYEQYF | TGTGCCAGTGGGGACAGAGTCTACGAGCAGTACTTC
. | . | TRBJ1-2 | TRBV7-2 | CASSSGANYGYTF | TGTGCCAGCAGCTCCGGGGCTAACTATGGCTACACCTTC
. | TRBD2 | TRBJ2-2 | TRBV5-5 | CASSFSAGGPFGELFF | TGTGCCAGCAGCTTCTCGGCGGGAGGGCCCTTCGGGGAGCTGTTTTTT
. | TRBD1 | TRBJ1-1 | TRBV7-2 | CASSIRGWNTEAFF | TGTGCCAGCAGCATCAGGGGGTGGAACACTGAAGCTTTCTTT
. | . | TRBJ2-5 | TRBV7-8 | CASSLYGRGHQQETQYF | TGTGCCAGCAGCTTATATGGCAGGGGACACCAACAAGAGACCCAGTACTTC
. | . | TRBJ1-5 | TRBV28 | CASSHGLGSNQPQHF | TGTGCCAGCAGTCATGGACTAGGGAGCAATCAGCCCCAGCATTTT
. | . | TRBJ2-2 | TRBV6-6 | CASSSVGRASLARGNTGELFF | TGTGCCAGCAGCTCCGTCGGAAGGGCAAGTCTAGCGAGAGGAAACACCGGGGAGCTGTTTTTT
. | . | TRBJ2-6 | TRBV6-5 | CASSVSGGANVLTF | TGTGCCAGCAGCGTAAGCGGGGGGGCCAACGTCCTGACTTTC
. | . | TRBJ1-2 | TRBV6-5 | CASRPADTNYGYTF | TGTGCCAGCAGGCCCGCAGATACGAACTATGGCTACACCTTC
few | . | TRBJ2-3 | TRBV5-6 | CASSGTYTGTQYF | TGTGCCAGCTCCGGGACATATACCGGTACGCAGTATTTT
. | . | TRBJ2-7 | TRBV9 | CASSVGLSEYEQYF | TGTGCCAGCAGCGTAGGACTGAGCGAATACGAGCAGTACTTC
. | TRBD2 | TRBJ2-3 | TRBV4-2 | CASSQAPYGGVILSTDTQYF | TGTGCCAGCAGCCAAGCCCCTTACGGGGGGGTAATTTTAAGCACAGATACGCAGTATTTT
. | TRBD1 | TRBJ1-2 | TRBV2 | CASDPGGNYGYTF | TGTGCCAGCGATCCAGGGGGCAACTATGGCTACACCTTC
. | TRBD2 | TRBJ2-2 | TRBV7-2 | CASSLSGGRYAGELFF | TGTGCCAGCAGCTTATCGGGGGGGCGGTACGCCGGGGAGCTGTTTTTT
. | TRBD1 | TRBJ1-2 | TRBV10-3 | CAIRGDSPLTNYGYTF | TGTGCCATCAGGGGGGACAGCCCATTAACTAACTATGGCTACACCTTC
. | . | TRBJ2-2 | TRBV5-6 | CASSLRRRATGELFF | TGTGCCAGCAGCTTGAGGCGGCGAGCCACCGGGGAGCTGTTTTTT
once | . | TRBJ1-1 | TRBV19 | CASSDRRNTEAFF | TGTGCCAGTAGTGACAGGAGGAACACTGAAGCTTTCTTT
. | . | TRBJ1-1 | TRBV12-2 | CASRRRGVEAFF | TGTGCAAGTCGCCGACGGGGAGTTGAAGCTTTCTTT
. | TRBD1 | TRBJ1-5 | TRBV4-3 | CASSQVRGRGSNQPQHF | TGCGCCAGCAGCCAAGTGAGGGGGCGAGGGAGCAATCAGCCCCAGCATTTT
. | . | TRBJ2-3 | TRBV6-1 | CASSEGSLATQYF | TGTGCCAGCAGTGAAGGCTCGCTAGCTACGCAGTATTTT
. | TRBD1 | TRBJ1-2 | TRBV15 | CATSTGTGRYGYTF | TGTGCCACCAGCACAGGGACAGGGCGCTATGGCTACACCTTC